The sequence of this TCR beta chain was determined in a study of technical replicates of blood from several donors. TCRdb keeps only in-frame clones here, not all; method: immunoSEQ multiplex PCR. In the table there are about 70,000 clones, roughly 94% of which are singletons. CDR1 LGHNA and CDR2 YNFKEQ come from the germline V gene. The V gene end was trimmed by 4 bases and the J gene end by 6 bases; junction bases not matched to a gene: 10. The CDR3 has 15 residues. The table lists this clone with a count of one. V is TRBV4-2 and J is TRBJ2-7; 9 bases match TRBD1. The receptor comes from a human donor in good health. Material for sequencing was T cells isolated from PBMCs. As DNA, the CDR3 is TGTGCCAGCAGCCGCCCGGGACAGGGTACGGGCGAGCAGTACTTC. This gives the protein CASSRPGQGTGEQYF.